These T cell receptor beta chains were read from a single sample in a study of blood T cell repertoires in COVID-19. Sequenced by immunoSEQ multiplex PCR; TCRdb stores in-frame clones only, minus some. The table has 80,000 or so clones, 75% to 90% seen once. Sequenced: peripheral blood. Every receptor here comes from a woman in her seventies with acute or convalescent COVID-19. The CDR3 runs from the conserved cysteine through the conserved F or W. The D gene is left open where the match is weak. Not all rows give a size; the values are once, few, many and, for expanded clones, a class.

v_call	clone_size	j_call	d_call	cdr3_nt	cdr3_aa
TRBV18	.	TRBJ2-3	.	TGTGCCAGCTCCCCCGGGGGAAATGCGGATACGCAGTATTTT	CASSPGGNADTQYF
TRBV7-2	.	TRBJ1-1	.	TGTGCCAGCAGCCCACAAAGACAGGTGAACACTGAAGCTTTCTTT	CASSPQRQVNTEAFF
TRBV3-1/TRBV3-2	medium-sized	TRBJ2-7	.	TGTGCCAGCAGCTGGGGGCTCTACGAGCAGTACTTC	CASSWGLYEQYF
TRBV4-3	many	TRBJ2-2	.	TGCGCCAGCAGCCAATATCAGGCGAACACCGGGGAGCTGTTTTTT	CASSQYQANTGELFF
TRBV10-1	.	TRBJ1-2	.	TGCGCCAGCAGCCTCCGGGGGTGCAACTATGGCTACACCTTC	CASSLRGCNYGYTF
TRBV19	.	TRBJ2-7	TRBD2	TGTGCCTGTAGCGGGGGGCAACACTACGAGCAGTACTTC	CACSGGQHYEQYF
TRBV12-3/TRBV12-4	.	TRBJ1-1	TRBD1	TGTGCCAGCAGTTTTACAGGGGCAGATGAAGCTTTCTTT	CASSFTGADEAFF
TRBV9	.	TRBJ2-5	TRBD2	TGTGCCAGCAGCGTAGGTCGGGGGGGTTCGGAGACCCAGTACTTC	CASSVGRGGSETQYF
TRBV4-1	few	TRBJ1-1	.	TGCGCCAGCAGCCAATTGGGAAGGGGGAACACTGAAGCTTTCTTT	CASSQLGRGNTEAFF
TRBV20-1	.	TRBJ2-7	.	TGCAGTGCTAGTCGGCAGGTTCCCTACGAGCAGTACTTC	CSASRQVPYEQYF
TRBV2	.	TRBJ2-3	.	TGTGCCAGCAGTGAACCCCCGGGAGATACGCAGTATTTT	CASSEPPGDTQYF
TRBV2	few	TRBJ2-7	.	TGTGCCAGCACTTCGTTAGACTCCTACGAGCAGTACTTC	CASTSLDSYEQYF
TRBV7-9	.	TRBJ2-7	.	TGTGCCAGCAGCTCCACATCTTACGAGCAGTACTTC	CASSSTSYEQYF
TRBV20-1	.	TRBJ1-1	TRBD1	TGCAGTGCTAGTATGGACAGGGGGTTGAGCACTGAAGCTTTCTTT	CSASMDRGLSTEAFF
TRBV10-3	few	TRBJ1-2	.	TGTGCCATCAGTGACTTCAGCTATGGCTACACCTTC	CAISDFSYGYTF
TRBV7-2	once	TRBJ2-3	TRBD1	TGTGCCAGCAGCCTCCGTGGACAGGGAGGCGGAGATACGCAGTATTTT	CASSLRGQGGGDTQYF
TRBV7-2	.	TRBJ2-1	TRBD2	TGTGCCAGCAGCTCCAGCGGGGGGCTCTACAATGAGCAGTTCTTC	CASSSSGGLYNEQFF
TRBV10-3	.	TRBJ2-1	.	TGTGCCATCAGTGGGGACACTGACAATGAGCAGTTCTTC	CAISGDTDNEQFF
TRBV5-1	.	TRBJ1-3	.	TGCGCCAGCAGCCGTTGGCCTACACAGTTCTCTGGAAACACCATATATTTT	CASSRWPTQFSGNTIYF
TRBV29-1	.	TRBJ1-2	TRBD1	TGCAGCGTAGACAGGGTCCTCTATGGCTACACCTTC	CSVDRVLYGYTF
TRBV19	.	TRBJ1-5	.	TGTGCCAGTATGGGCCCGGGGGGCAATCAGCCCCAGCATTTT	CASMGPGGNQPQHF
TRBV25-1	.	TRBJ1-3	.	TGTGCCATCGGGGTCCCGGAGCAAGGAAACACCATATATTTT	CAIGVPEQGNTIYF
TRBV9	.	TRBJ2-1	TRBD2	TGTGCCAGCAGCGAGAATCGAGGCGGCGGGGGGGCCTACAATGAGCAGTTCTTC	CASSENRGGGGAYNEQFF
TRBV7-3	.	TRBJ2-3	.	TGTGCCAGCAGCCCCGTCAGGTCAGATACGCAGTATTTT	CASSPVRSDTQYF
TRBV2	.	TRBJ1-3	TRBD1	TGTGCCAGCAGTGAAGAGGTACAGGGGAGAAGAGGAAACACCATATATTTT	CASSEEVQGRRGNTIYF
TRBV7-9	.	TRBJ2-5	TRBD2	TGTGCCAGCGGGACTAGGCAAGAGACCCAGTACTTC	CASGTRQETQYF
TRBV19	.	TRBJ1-5	.	TGTGCCAGTAGCCGGGAAAAACCCAATCAGCCCCAGCATTTT	CASSREKPNQPQHF
TRBV6-6	.	TRBJ2-7	.	TGTGCCAGCACACACAACTACGAGCAGTACTTC	CASTHNYEQYF
TRBV5-4	.	TRBJ1-4	.	TGTGCCAGCAGCTTGGACAGGTCTAATGAAAAACTGTTTTTT	CASSLDRSNEKLFF
TRBV3-1/TRBV3-2	.	TRBJ2-3	TRBD1	TGTGCCAGCAGCTACGGGACAGGAGGGGCAGATACGCAGTATTTT	CASSYGTGGADTQYF
TRBV12-3/TRBV12-4	.	TRBJ1-1	.	TGTGCCAGCAGTCGCGGGGTCGACACTGAAGCTTTCTTT	CASSRGVDTEAFF
TRBV11-3	few	TRBJ1-1	.	TGTGCCAGCAGCCCACCGGGGGTCAACACTGAAGCTTTCTTT	CASSPPGVNTEAFF
TRBV19	.	TRBJ1-1	TRBD1	TGTGCCAGTAGTGCCGGACAGGGGGCCTTAACTGAAGCTTTCTTT	CASSAGQGALTEAFF
TRBV6-4	.	TRBJ1-3	.	TGTGCCAGCAGTCCTGACATCTCTGGAAACACCATATATTTT	CASSPDISGNTIYF
TRBV4-2	.	TRBJ2-1	.	TGTGCCAGCAGCCCCCCTTGGGGCGAGTTTTTGTCCAATGAGCAGTTCTTC	CASSPPWGEFLSNEQFF
TRBV13	.	TRBJ2-2	.	TGTGCCAGCAGCTTACCCCCAGGGATAGGGACCGGGGAGCTGTTTTTT	CASSLPPGIGTGELFF
TRBV19	.	TRBJ2-7	.	TGTGCCAGTAGTATGGTAGCATCGGCGTACGAGCAGTACTTC	CASSMVASAYEQYF
TRBV24-1	.	TRBJ2-2	.	TGTGCCACCAGTGATTTTCAGGCCAGGGGAAAAACCGGGGAGCTGTTTTTT	CATSDFQARGKTGELFF
TRBV5-1	.	TRBJ2-1	TRBD2	TGCGCCAGCAGCTTGGCCTGGGGACTAAGGAATGAGCAGTTCTTC	CASSLAWGLRNEQFF
TRBV18	.	TRBJ1-5	TRBD1	TGTGCCAGCTCAACAACAGGGGCGGGACAGCCCCAGCATTTT	CASSTTGAGQPQHF
TRBV19	.	TRBJ1-2	TRBD1	TGTGCCAGTAGTGGTGGGACAGTTGCCTACACCTTC	CASSGGTVAYTF
TRBV19	few	TRBJ1-3	.	TGTGCCAGTATCCAAAGAGGGTCGAACTCTGGAAACACCATATATTTT	CASIQRGSNSGNTIYF
TRBV7-3	.	TRBJ1-2	TRBD1	TGTGCCAGCAGCGGGGGGACAGGGGACGGCTACACCTTC	CASSGGTGDGYTF
TRBV12-3/TRBV12-4	.	TRBJ1-2	.	TGTGCCAGCAGTTTATACAGGGCGGGCTACACCTTC	CASSLYRAGYTF
TRBV5-5	.	TRBJ1-5	TRBD1	TGTGCCAGCAGCTTAAGGGACAGGGCTAACAATCAGCCCCAGCATTTT	CASSLRDRANNQPQHF
TRBV9	.	TRBJ1-1	TRBD1	TGTGCCAGCAGCGAACAGGGGGGCACTGAAGCTTTCTTT	CASSEQGGTEAFF
TRBV11-2	.	TRBJ1-4	.	TGTGCCAGCAGCTTATTTGCGGGAAATGAAAAACTGTTTTTT	CASSLFAGNEKLFF
TRBV6-5	.	TRBJ1-5	.	TGTGCCAGCGCCGGACAGCTTTATCAGCCCCAGCATTTT	CASAGQLYQPQHF
TRBV9	.	TRBJ2-1	TRBD2	TGTGCCAGCACACCACTAGCGGGACCCCAAATGGGTGAGCAGTTCTTC	CASTPLAGPQMGEQFF
TRBV6-6	.	TRBJ2-7	.	TGTGCCAGCAGTCCCGGCGGTTTGAGCTCCTACGAGCAGTACTTC	CASSPGGLSSYEQYF
TRBV27	.	TRBJ2-2	TRBD1	TGTGCCAGCAGTTCACTAGACAGGGGAGGGAACACCGGGGAGCTGTTTTTT	CASSSLDRGGNTGELFF
TRBV6-6	.	TRBJ1-2	TRBD1	TGTGCCAGCAGTCCAGCAGGGGGACTTAACTATGGCTACACCTTC	CASSPAGGLNYGYTF
TRBV7-2	once	TRBJ1-1	.	TGTGCCAGCAGCTCGTACCCGACAGTCCCTCGGAAGACTGAAGCTTTCTTT	CASSSYPTVPRKTEAFF